This T cell receptor beta chain emerged from a study of PD-1 blockade in classical Hodgkin lymphoma. Time point meaning: cycle 4 day 1 (C4D1), after less than seven weeks of nivolumab. Each patient relapsed following autologous stem cell transplantation, and prior brentuximab vedotin exposure differed. This table comes from immunoSEQ multiplex PCR, and its TCRdb copy is limited to in-frame clones, with some not included. The sample includes around 90,000 clones, roughly 78% seen only once; the top ten take less than 10%. CDR1 is SGHRS, CDR2 YFSETQ, per germline. V lost 1 base and J 4 bases, leaving 9 bases between the germline ends. The CDR3 runs 14 residues.

The rearrangement uses TRBV5-1 and TRBJ2-1; D unresolved. This receptor was obtained from a human donor with classical Hodgkin lymphoma. The sample in question was peripheral blood mononuclear cells (PBMCs), obtained before the fourth cycle of nivolumab. CDR3 nucleotide sequence: TGCGCCAGCAGCTTGACTTTACATTACAATGAGCAGTTCTTC. It specifies CASSLTLHYNEQFF.